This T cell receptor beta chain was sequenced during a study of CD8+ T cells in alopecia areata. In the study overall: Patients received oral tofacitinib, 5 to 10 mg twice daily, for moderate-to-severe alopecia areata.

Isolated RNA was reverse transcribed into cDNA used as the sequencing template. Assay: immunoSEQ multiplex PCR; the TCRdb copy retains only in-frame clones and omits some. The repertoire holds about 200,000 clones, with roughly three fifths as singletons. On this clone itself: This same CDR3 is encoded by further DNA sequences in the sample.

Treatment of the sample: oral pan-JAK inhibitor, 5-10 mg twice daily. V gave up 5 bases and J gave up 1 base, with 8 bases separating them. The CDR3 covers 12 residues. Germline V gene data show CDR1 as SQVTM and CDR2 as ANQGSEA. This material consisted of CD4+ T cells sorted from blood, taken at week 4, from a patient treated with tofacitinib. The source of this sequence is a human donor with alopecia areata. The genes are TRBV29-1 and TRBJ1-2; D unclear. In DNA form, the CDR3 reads TGCAGCGTTATGACCGATAACTATGGCTACACCTTC. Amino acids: CSVMTDNYGYTF.